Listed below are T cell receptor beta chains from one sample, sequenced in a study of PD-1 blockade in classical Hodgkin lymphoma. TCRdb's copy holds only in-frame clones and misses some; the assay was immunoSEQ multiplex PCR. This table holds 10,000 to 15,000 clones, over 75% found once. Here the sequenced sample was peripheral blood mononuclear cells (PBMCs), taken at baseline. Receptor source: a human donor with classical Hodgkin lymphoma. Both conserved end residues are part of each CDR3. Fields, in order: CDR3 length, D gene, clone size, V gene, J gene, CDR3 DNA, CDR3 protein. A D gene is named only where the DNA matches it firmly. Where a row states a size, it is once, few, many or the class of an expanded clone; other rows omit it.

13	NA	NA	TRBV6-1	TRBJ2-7	TGTGCCAGCAGTGCCTCGTTAACCTACGAGCAGTACTTC	CASSASLTYEQYF
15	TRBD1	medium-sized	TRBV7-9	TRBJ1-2	TGTGCCAGCAGCCCATCAATAGACAGGGACTATGGCTACACCTTC	CASSPSIDRDYGYTF
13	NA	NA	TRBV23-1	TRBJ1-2	TGCGCCAGCAGTCAGCGGCTCCATCTGGGCTACACCTTC	CASSQRLHLGYTF
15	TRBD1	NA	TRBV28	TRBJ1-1	TGTGCCAGCAGTCCTATTGACAGGGAGAACACTGAAGCTTTCTTT	CASSPIDRENTEAFF
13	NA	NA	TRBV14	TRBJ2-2	TGTGCCAGCAGCCCCCTCTTAACCGGGGAGCTGTTTTTT	CASSPLLTGELFF
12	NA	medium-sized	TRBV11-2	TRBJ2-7	TGTGCCAGCAGCTTAGAAGCCTACGAGCAGTACTTC	CASSLEAYEQYF
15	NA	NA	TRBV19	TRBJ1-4	TGTGCCAGTAGTACCCACAGGGCAGTTAATGAAAAACTGTTTTTT	CASSTHRAVNEKLFF
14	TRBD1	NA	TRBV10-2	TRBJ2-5	TGCGCCAGCAGTCAGGGGGCCTGGGAAGAGACCCAGTACTTC	CASSQGAWEETQYF
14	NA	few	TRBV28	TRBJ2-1	TGTGCCAGCATGGACGCGGGATGGCTTAATGAGCAGTTCTTC	CASMDAGWLNEQFF
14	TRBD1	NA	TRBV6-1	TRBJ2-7	TGTGCCAGCAGTGTGGGACAGGACTCCTACGAGCAGTACTTC	CASSVGQDSYEQYF
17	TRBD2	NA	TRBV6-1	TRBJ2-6	TGTGCCAGCAGTGGGGGACTAGCGGGATCTGGGGCCAACGTCCTGACTTTC	CASSGGLAGSGANVLTF
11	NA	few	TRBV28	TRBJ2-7	TGTGCCAGCAGCCGATGGGACGAGCAGTACTTC	CASSRWDEQYF
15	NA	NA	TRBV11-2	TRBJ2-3	TGTGCCAGCAGCTTCGTGCTGCGGAGCACAGATACGCAGTATTTT	CASSFVLRSTDTQYF
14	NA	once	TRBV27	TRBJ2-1	TGTGCCAGCAGTTTATCGAACATTGCAGGACAGCAGTTCTTC	CASSLSNIAGQQFF
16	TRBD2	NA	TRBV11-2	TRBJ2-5	TGTGCCAGCAGCAGACCGGGACTAGCGGGAGAAGAGACCCAGTACTTC	CASSRPGLAGEETQYF
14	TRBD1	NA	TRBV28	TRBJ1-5	TGTGCCAGCAGTCAGGGACAGAACAATCAGCCCCAGCATTTT	CASSQGQNNQPQHF
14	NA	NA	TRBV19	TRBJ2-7	TGTGCCAGTAGTATTACCACGGTGTCCTACGAGCAGTACTTC	CASSITTVSYEQYF
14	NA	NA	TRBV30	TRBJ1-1	TGTGCCTGGAGTAAGGGGACGGTGGACACTGAAGCTTTCTTT	CAWSKGTVDTEAFF
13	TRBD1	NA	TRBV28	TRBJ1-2	TGTGCCAGCAGTGCGGGACAGGGTCATGGCTACACCTTC	CASSAGQGHGYTF
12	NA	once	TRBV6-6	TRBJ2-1	TGTGCCAGCAGTTATAAGGCGGGTGAGCAGTTCTTC	CASSYKAGEQFF
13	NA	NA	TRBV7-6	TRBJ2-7	TGTGCCAGCAGCCTCGGACAGTACTATGCGCAGTACTTC	CASSLGQYYAQYF
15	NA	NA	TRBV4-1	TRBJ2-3	TGCGCCAGCAGCCCTCCGGCAGGGAGCACAGATACGCAGTATTTT	CASSPPAGSTDTQYF
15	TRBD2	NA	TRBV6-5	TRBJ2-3	TGTGCCAGCAGTTACGGGACTAGTGGCACAGATACGCAGTATTTT	CASSYGTSGTDTQYF
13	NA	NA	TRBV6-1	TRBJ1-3	TGTGCCAGCAAGATAAGCTCTGGAAACACCATATATTTT	CASKISSGNTIYF
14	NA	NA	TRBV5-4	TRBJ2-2	TGTGCCAGCAGCTTGAGGCCAGGCCCCGGGGAGCTGTTTTTT	CASSLRPGPGELFF
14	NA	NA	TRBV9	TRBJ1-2	TGTGCCAGCAGCCCCGGTGGGTCTAACTATGGCTACACCTTC	CASSPGGSNYGYTF
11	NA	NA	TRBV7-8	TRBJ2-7	TGTGCCAGCAGCTTAGTTGACGAGCAGTACTTC	CASSLVDEQYF
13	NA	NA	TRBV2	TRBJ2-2	TGTGCCGGAACAGGGATCGACACCGGGGAGCTGTTTTTT	CAGTGIDTGELFF
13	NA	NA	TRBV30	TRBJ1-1	TGTGCCTGGGGGCTCGGGTGGGGAACTGAAGCTTTCTTT	CAWGLGWGTEAFF
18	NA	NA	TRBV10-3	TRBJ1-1	TGTGCCATCAGTGAAAACTGGGGTGTCACCATCATGAACACTGAAGCTTTCTTT	CAISENWGVTIMNTEAFF
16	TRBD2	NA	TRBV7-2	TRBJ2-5	TGTGCCAGCAGCGTAGAAGTAGCGGGGCCCTTGAAGACCCAGTACTTC	CASSVEVAGPLKTQYF
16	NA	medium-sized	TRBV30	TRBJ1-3	TGTGCCTGGAGTGTACGCGGAGGGAGCTCTGGAAACACCATATATTTT	CAWSVRGGSSGNTIYF
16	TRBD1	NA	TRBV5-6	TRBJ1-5	TGTGCCAGCAGTAAACGGACAGGGGTTAGCAATCAGCCCCAGCATTTT	CASSKRTGVSNQPQHF
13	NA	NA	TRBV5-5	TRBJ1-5	TGTGCCAGCAGCTTTCTCGGGGATCAGCCCCAGCATTTT	CASSFLGDQPQHF
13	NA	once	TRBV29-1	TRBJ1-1	TGCAGCGTTGTAATCAGCTTGAACACTGAAGCTTTCTTT	CSVVISLNTEAFF
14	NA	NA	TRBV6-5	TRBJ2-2	TGTGCCAGCAGTTACCTCCCGGTCAGCGGGGAGCTGTTTTTT	CASSYLPVSGELFF
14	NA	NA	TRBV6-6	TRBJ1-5	TGTGCCAGCAGCGAACAGTATTCCCGGCAGCCCCAGCATTTT	CASSEQYSRQPQHF
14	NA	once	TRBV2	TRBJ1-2	TGTGCCAGCAGTGAGGCTCCGGGGGGCTATGGCTACACCTTC	CASSEAPGGYGYTF
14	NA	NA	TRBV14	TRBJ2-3	TGTGCCAGCAGCCCCGAGCTGGGCACAGATACGCAGTATTTT	CASSPELGTDTQYF
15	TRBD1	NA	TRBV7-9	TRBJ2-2	TGTGCCAGCAGCAACGGACAGGCGAACACCGGGGAGCTGTTTTTT	CASSNGQANTGELFF
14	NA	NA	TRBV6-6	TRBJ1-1	TGTGCCAGCAGTTACGTTGGGTATCGCACTGAAGCTTTCTTT	CASSYVGYRTEAFF